This TCR beta chain was retrieved from a study of T cell repertoires in cytomegalovirus infection. Concerning this clonotype: What it recognizes is unknown.

TCRdb re-called the reads with MiXCR, one entry per CDR3 protein. Of 90,000 to 120,000 distinct CDR3 sequences in the sample, 35% to 50% were seen once. Per the germline V gene, CDR1 is LNHDA and CDR2 is SQIVND (reference sequence). This CDR3 comprises 13 residues. V dropped 3 bases and J dropped 2 bases, with 8 bases sitting between them. Sequencing used CD8+ T cells from cultured PBMCs, obtained from culture after CMV antigen stimulation. The TCR originated in a human donor in good health (CMV status not recorded). Some clones in this sample may be carry-over from other donors' samples. This chain connects TRBV19 to TRBJ2-7, with D hard to call. The CDR3: CASSIPGTYEQYF. The CDR3 bases are TGTGCCAGTAGTATCCCAGGTACCTACGAGCAGTACTTC.